This T cell receptor beta chain was identified in a study of blood T cell repertoires in COVID-19. Study as a whole: There were acute and convalescent COVID-19 samples, and they came from the United States, Italy and Spain.

Produced via immunoSEQ multiplex PCR; TCRdb's table is partial and in-frame only. The table has 350,000 to 450,000 clones, 85% seen once. J lost 4 bases, V lost 4 bases, and 6 bases had no gene match. Germline CDR1 MGHDK, CDR2 SYGVNS. This CDR3 has 15 residues. The gene calls are TRBV25-1 and TRBJ1-4, with TRBD1 matching over 7 bases. The sequencing input was peripheral blood. The receptor was isolated from a woman aged 18 to 35 with acute or convalescent COVID-19. CDR3 region: CASSGGTASNEKLFF. As DNA, the CDR3 is TGTGCCAGCAGTGGTGGGACAGCCAGTAATGAAAAACTGTTTTTT.